The entry that follows covers one T cell receptor beta chain sequence. Its antigen is not identified. The repertoire was sequenced with immunoSEQ multiplex PCR; TCRdb's copy has only in-frame clones and lacks some. The data hold tens of thousands of clones, with 70% to 85% observed a single time. These data belong to a study of PD-1 blockade in classical Hodgkin lymphoma. Time point reported: cycle 4 day 1 (C4D1), after about 6 weeks of nivolumab. The patients all showed relapse after autologous stem cell transplantation, while their brentuximab vedotin exposure varied. Findings and limits, study-wide: Patients who began taking nivolumab under 1 year after ASCT were left out.

Between the trimmed V and J ends, which lost 0 bases and 3 bases, there was a span of 9 bases. Germline V lookup: CDR1 SGHRS, CDR2 YFSETQ. This CDR3 has 14 residues. This clonotype was sampled from a human donor with classical Hodgkin lymphoma. The chain links TRBV5-1 to TRBJ1-2; D perhaps matches TRBD1 (5 bases). Sequenced here: peripheral blood mononuclear cells (PBMCs), sampled before the fourth cycle of nivolumab. The CDR3 DNA follows: TGCGCCAGCAGCTTGGGGGGCAGTCACTATGGCTACACCTTC. Its translation is CASSLGGSHYGYTF.